This T cell receptor (beta chain) appears in the sequencing data of a study of blood T cell repertoires in COVID-19. Sequenced by immunoSEQ multiplex PCR; TCRdb stores in-frame clones only, minus some. In the table there are 350,000 to 450,000 clones, around 87% of which are singletons. The sequence was obtained from a woman aged 60 to 75 with COVID-19, enrolled during active disease. Sequenced sample: peripheral blood.

CDR3 bases: TGTGCCAGTAGTATCTACCCTAGCGGGGGGGGAAATGAGCAGTTCTTC. Protein product: CASSIYPSGGGNEQFF. V and J are TRBV19 and TRBJ2-1, with TRBD2 matching 12 bases. The CDR3 loop spans 16 amino acids. Germline-derived CDR1 and CDR2 are LNHDA and SQIVND (reference sequence). V lost 3 bases and J lost 7; bases outside the gene matches: 7.